This T cell receptor (beta chain) was captured by sequencing in a study of T cells after yellow fever vaccination. V was pared by 3 bases and J by 9 bases, with 18 bases between. The CDR3 loop spans 15 amino acids. Researchers made TCR cDNA using 5'RACE template switching, and this step added a universal primer site and UMIs. TCRdb analysed the 5' RACE reads with MiXCR anew, one entry per CDR3 protein. Among hundreds of thousands of distinct CDR3 sequences listed, around 6.4% were seen once. Notes on the study in general: Peaking on day 5 versus 15, the secondary response was faster but weaker.

This clonotype was recorded many times. The antigen is not known. This clonotype was obtained from a man aged 30-40 years who received the YFV17D yellow fever vaccine. Sequenced material: PBMCs, taken 5 days after the yellow fever booster vaccination. This chain uses TRBV12-3 or TRBV12-4 with TRBJ2-1; D might be TRBD1 or TRBD2, each matching 5 bases. CDR3 protein: CASSFQGTLEGEQFF. The CDR3 nucleotides are TGTGCCAGCAGTTTTCAGGGAACTTTAGAGGGTGAGCAGTTCTTC.